Presented here are 32 T cell receptor beta chains from one specimen sequenced in a study of blood T cell repertoires in COVID-19. The repertoire was sequenced with immunoSEQ multiplex PCR; TCRdb's copy has only in-frame clones and lacks some. The top ten clones hold roughly 1.2% of a sample with 200,000 to 250,000 clones, 83% of them seen once. Sequenced sample: peripheral blood. Receptors were obtained from a woman in her twenties or thirties with COVID-19, enrolled during active disease.

The gene calls are TRBV2 and TRBJ2-1; D possibly corresponds to TRBD1 (5 bases). The CDR3 runs to 15 residues. Germline CDR1 SNHLY, CDR2 FYNNEI. Trimming took off 6 bases at V and 4 bases at J, with 16 bases between the two ends. This chain's CDR3 is CASSPQGPEYNEQFF. The CDR3 DNA sequence: TGTGCCAGCAGCCCTCAGGGTCCGGAGTACAATGAGCAGTTCTTC.

The chain couples TRBV7-9 to TRBJ2-5; 8 positions agree with TRBD2. Germline assignment: CDR1 SEHNR and CDR2 FQNEAQ (reference sequence). With 2 bases clipped from V and 5 bases from J, the junction kept 7 bases outside the gene matches. The CDR3 runs 15 residues. This CDR3 is CASSLSQTGGETQYF. As DNA, the CDR3 is TGTGCCAGCAGCTTATCTCAGACGGGGGGGGAGACCCAGTACTTC.

J is TRBJ1-6 and V is TRBV4-3, with a possible D match to TRBD1 (5 bases). The CDR3 is 14 amino acids. Trimming took 0 bases from V and 10 from J, leaving 10 bases between them. The germline gives CDR1 LGHNA, CDR2 YSLEER. Here the CDR3 reads CASSQEPGNSPLHF. CDR3 bases: TGCGCCAGCAGCCAAGAACCAGGGAACTCACCCCTCCACTTT.

This rearrangement joins TRBV5-5 to TRBJ1-2; D may be TRBD1 (6 bases). The CDR3 spans 14 residues. Germline V gene lookup returns CDR1 SGHKS and CDR2 YYEKEE (reference sequence). The V end was cut by 5 bases, the J end by 0 bases, with 11 bases between. CDR3 sequence: CASRQDRANYGYTF. In DNA, the CDR3 is TGTGCCAGCAGACAGGACAGAGCTAACTATGGCTACACCTTC.

The rearrangement links TRBV20-1 to TRBJ1-4, with D perhaps TRBD1 (5 bases). Germline V CDR1 and CDR2: DFQATT, SNEGSKA (reference sequence). The CDR3 sequence is 15 residues long. With 3 bases removed from V and 8 bases from J, the gap between germline ends came to 19 bases. The CDR3 here is CSASPVGGLSEKLFF. The DNA of the CDR3 is TGCAGTGCTAGTCCGGTTGGGGGACTCAGCGAAAAACTGTTTTTT.

This clone has just one count. The chain recombines TRBV12-2 with TRBJ2-7; the table's D call TRBD1 went unverified against the DNA. TRBV12-2 constitutes a pseudogene. This CDR3 has 15 residues. For the CDR3, the DNA is TGTGCAAGTCGCTTTCATTTAAGGGACAGTTACGAGCAGTACTTC. As protein: CASRFHLRDSYEQYF.

The chain couples TRBV7-9 to TRBJ1-1; D not certain. Germline V gene sequence: CDR1 SEHNR, CDR2 FQNEAQ (reference sequence). Trimming pared 0 bases from V and 4 bases from J, leaving 18 bases between. This CDR3 region has 17 residues. CDR3 protein: CASSLAPPGFMVTEAFF. CDR3 nucleotide sequence: TGTGCCAGCAGCTTAGCGCCCCCGGGATTTATGGTCACTGAAGCTTTCTTT.

The chain is built from TRBV7-2 and TRBJ2-7, with a weak D call TRBD1 (6 bases). CDR3 length equals 14 residues. Trimming shortened V by 2 bases and J by 3 bases, and 11 bases separated the two germline ends. The V gene's germline CDR1 is SGHTA and CDR2 FQGNSA. The CDR3: CASSLIGGLYEQYF. Here the CDR3 DNA reads TGTGCCAGCAGCTTAATTGGGGGCCTCTACGAGCAGTACTTC.

V gene TRBV7-9 combines with J gene TRBJ2-3; D is undetermined. The V gene lost 6 bases and the J gene lost 0 bases, with 4 bases spanning the gap. The CDR3 contains 12 residues. Germline CDR1 reads SEHNR; CDR2 reads FQNEAQ (reference sequence). CDR3 region: CASSQSTDTQYF. CDR3 in DNA: TGTGCCAGCAGTCAGAGCACAGATACGCAGTATTTT.

V gene TRBV9 combines with J gene TRBJ1-1; the match to TRBD1 covers 9 bases. From germline, CDR1 is SGDLS and CDR2 YYNGEE. CDR3 length equals 15 residues. Germline trimming cut 0 bases from V and 3 bases from J; bases unmatched to any gene: 3. CDR3 in DNA: TGTGCCAGCAGCGTAGCAGGGACAGGGCACACTGAAGCTTTCTTT. Encoded protein: CASSVAGTGHTEAFF.

V and J are TRBV29-1 and TRBJ2-3; weak D call: TRBD2 (6 bases). The germline CDR1 and CDR2 sequences are SQVTM and ANQGSEA. The V end was cut by 0 bases, the J end by 8 bases, with 18 bases between. This CDR3 has 15 amino acids. The DNA of the CDR3 is TGCAGCGTTGAAGATCGACGGGGGAGAGTCGGTACGCAGTATTTT. Protein product: CSVEDRRGRVGTQYF.

DNA of the CDR3: TGTGCCTGGAGTAGGGGGCTCAGAGAAGGTTTTAATGAGCAGTTCTTC. This gives the protein CAWSRGLREGFNEQFF. The rearrangement links TRBV30 to TRBJ2-1; the match to TRBD1 covers 7 bases. The CDR3 has 16 residues. Trimming at V came to 2 bases and at J to 7 bases, leaving 14 bases not matched to a gene. From germline, CDR1 is GTSNPN and CDR2 SVGIG (reference sequence).

This clone has only one observation. Within the sample, other DNA sequences also encode this same CDR3. The chain has TRBV27 and TRBJ2-1, with D perhaps matching TRBD2 (7 bases). This CDR3 has 14 amino acids. CDR1 is MNHEY and CDR2 is SMNVEV in the germline V gene (reference sequence). Trimming removed 6 bases from V and 1 base from J, with 10 bases in between. In DNA, the CDR3 is TGTGCCAGCAGCCGGGGGGCGTCCTACAATGAGCAGTTCTTC. This gives the protein CASSRGASYNEQFF.

The chain combines TRBV7-9 with TRBJ1-1; D gene uncertain. Germline V gene sequence: CDR1 SEHNR, CDR2 FQNEAQ (reference sequence). V dropped 5 bases and J dropped 1 base, with 5 bases sitting between them. The CDR3 spans 12 residues. The CDR3 nucleotides read TGTGCCAGCAGCCCCCAGAACACTGAAGCTTTCTTT. Translating gives CASSPQNTEAFF.

The chain couples TRBV19 to TRBJ2-7; 7 bases line up with TRBD1. This CDR3 has 15 residues. Trimming took 3 bases from V and 4 from J; bases not matched to a gene: 9. The germline V gene encodes CDR1 LNHDA and CDR2 SQIVND (reference sequence). DNA for the CDR3: TGTGCCAGTAGTATTCGGACAGGAACTCTATACGAGCAGTACTTC. Encoded protein: CASSIRTGTLYEQYF.

The chain has TRBV6-5 and TRBJ1-1, with TRBD1 matching over 7 bases. CDR1 is MNHEY, CDR2 SVGAGI, per germline. The CDR3 totals 12 residues. The J segment lost 6 bases and the V segment lost 6 bases, leaving 4 bases of the junction unmatched. As DNA, the CDR3 is TGTGCCAGCAGCCAAGGGACAGCTGAAGCTTTCTTT. Translating gives CASSQGTAEAFF.

The chain recombines TRBV30 with TRBJ1-2; D might be TRBD1 (6 bases). Germline CDR1 reads GTSNPN; CDR2 reads SVGIG (reference sequence). The length of the CDR3 is 14 residues. V was cut by 1 base and J by 2 bases, with 11 bases left in between. The CDR3 DNA sequence: TGTGCCTGGAGTGCTAGGGGGAACAACTATGGCTACACCTTC. Amino acids: CAWSARGNNYGYTF.

The rearrangement joins TRBV10-3 to TRBJ2-6; D gene unclear. V was trimmed by 4 bases and J by 1 base, leaving 8 bases between them. Germline loops: CDR1 ENHRY, CDR2 SYGVKD. The CDR3 is made up of 15 amino acids. CDR3 DNA: TGTGCCATCAGTGGGTCACATTCTGGGGCCAACGTCCTGACTTTC. This sequence encodes CAISGSHSGANVLTF.

The V call is TRBV10-3, the J call TRBJ2-3, with 9 bases fitting TRBD2. The germline V gene encodes CDR1 ENHRY and CDR2 SYGVKD. V was clipped by 3 bases and J by 1 base; unmatched bases: 2. The CDR3 runs 15 residues. The CDR3 is CAISDPSGGTDTQYF. CDR3 coding DNA: TGTGCCATCAGTGACCCTAGCGGGGGCACAGATACGCAGTATTTT.

V gene TRBV7-2 combines with J gene TRBJ2-7; TRBD1 matches 7 bases. Germline CDR1 SGHTA, CDR2 FQGNSA. CDR3 length: 13 amino acids. The junction had 11 bases not matched to a gene; V was cut back by 10 bases and J by 5 bases. The CDR3 sequence is CATTSRGLDEQYF. The CDR3 nucleotides read TGTGCCACCACCAGTAGGGGGCTCGACGAGCAGTACTTC.

This sequence joins TRBV27 and TRBJ2-5; the D gene is possibly TRBD1 (5 bases). Trimming stripped 2 bases from V and 2 bases from J, with 12 bases between. Germline lookup yields CDR1 MNHEY and CDR2 SMNVEV (reference sequence). This CDR3 comprises 15 residues. CDR3: CASSLRGNWQETQYF. The DNA for the CDR3 is TGTGCCAGCAGTTTAAGGGGAAATTGGCAAGAGACCCAGTACTTC.

This rearrangement joins TRBV11-3 to TRBJ2-1; D ambiguous. Trimming took off 2 bases at V and 5 bases at J, with 7 bases between the two ends. There are 13 residues in the CDR3. Per the germline V gene, CDR1 is SGHNT and CDR2 is YENEEA. In nucleotides, the CDR3 is TGTGCCAGCAGCTTATCCGAGAACAATGAGCAGTTCTTC. It is translated as CASSLSENNEQFF.

The chain combines TRBV9 with TRBJ1-2; 8 bases fit TRBD1. The CDR3 length is 18 residues. Per germline, CDR1 SGDLS and CDR2 YYNGEE. With 0 bases clipped from V and 3 bases from J, the junction kept 13 bases outside the gene matches. As DNA, the CDR3 is TGTGCCAGCAGCGTAGGACCCGGACAGGGCGGGTCTGACTATGGCTACACCTTC. Protein sequence: CASSVGPGQGGSDYGYTF. The full variable domain, completed using reference TRBV9 and TRBJ1-2, is DSGVTQTPKHLITATGQRVTLRCSPRSGDLSVYWYQQSLDQGLQFLIQYYNGEERAKGNILERFSAQQFPDLHSELNLSSLELGDSALYFCASSVGPGQGGSDYGYTFGSGTRLTVV.

The V and J genes are TRBV3-1 (or the pseudogene TRBV3-2) and TRBJ2-3; tentatively, D is TRBD2 (5 bases). The CDR3 loop spans 13 amino acids. Germline V gives CDR1 LGHDT, CDR2 YNNKEL (reference sequence). The ends were cut back, 3 bases at V and 1 base at J, with 5 bases in the middle. The CDR3 coding sequence is TGTGCCAGCAGCCACGGGGGCACAGATACGCAGTATTTT. As protein: CASSHGGTDTQYF.

The chain's CDR3 is CAWSPGGNQPQHF. CDR3 nucleotides: TGTGCCTGGAGTCCCGGGGGGAATCAGCCCCAGCATTTT. The rearrangement links TRBV30 to TRBJ1-5; weak D call: TRBD1 (5 bases). CDR1 and CDR2 (germline): GTSNPN, SVGIG (reference sequence). Trimming took off 2 bases at V and 4 bases at J, with 9 bases between the two ends. The CDR3 is 13 residues long.

The chain recombines TRBV29-1 with TRBJ1-1, with D perhaps matching TRBD1 (5 bases). Germline CDR1 reads SQVTM; CDR2 reads ANQGSEA. V was trimmed by 5 bases and J by 5 bases, leaving 9 bases between them. The CDR3 covers 11 residues. This chain's CDR3 is CSVWEGTEAFF. The CDR3 bases are TGCAGCGTTTGGGAGGGGACTGAAGCTTTCTTT.

V usage is TRBV19 and J usage is TRBJ2-3, with TRBD1 matching 10 bases. In germline, CDR1 is LNHDA, CDR2 SQIVND (reference sequence). CDR3 length: 14 residues. The V and J ends lost 9 bases and 4 bases, in that order; junction bases with no gene match: 7. The CDR3 nucleotides are TGTGCCAGCCACCCGGGACAGGGGTCAGATACGCAGTATTTT. Encoded protein: CASHPGQGSDTQYF.

The chain has TRBV27 and TRBJ2-5; a weak D match, TRBD1 (6 bases). Germline loops: CDR1 MNHEY, CDR2 SMNVEV (reference sequence). The V gene lost 3 bases and the J gene lost 2 bases, with 16 bases spanning the gap. The CDR3 extends over 16 amino acids. The CDR3 reads CASSFSPGTTQETQYF. CDR3 bases: TGTGCCAGCAGTTTCTCGCCCGGGACAACGCAAGAGACCCAGTACTTC.

The chain combines TRBV10-3 with TRBJ1-2; TRBD1 is a possible D gene (6 bases). V gave up 3 bases and J gave up 5 bases, with 10 bases separating them. This CDR3 contains 13 residues. Germline V gene data show CDR1 as ENHRY and CDR2 as SYGVKD. The DNA for the CDR3 is TGTGCCATCAGTGACCTTAGGGGGTATGGCTACACCTTC. Translating it yields CAISDLRGYGYTF.

The chain is built from TRBV7-5 and TRBJ2-1; the DNA was not used to check the table's D call, TRBD2. TRBV7-5 is designated a pseudogene. The CDR3 consists of 15 residues. CDR3 residues: CARSFWREHYNEQFF. The CDR3 DNA reads TGTGCCAGAAGCTTTTGGCGGGAGCATTACAATGAGCAGTTCTTC.

The chain links TRBV5-8 to TRBJ2-2, with 7 bases that match TRBD2. This CDR3 contains 12 residues. Germline CDR1 and CDR2: SGHTS and YDEGEE. The J segment lost 8 bases and the V segment lost 6 bases, leaving 4 bases of the junction unmatched. CDR3 loop: CASIGTTGELFF. CDR3 bases: TGTGCCAGCATAGGGACTACTGGGGAGCTGTTTTTT. Together with reference TRBV5-8 and TRBJ2-2, the CDR3 gives the full variable domain: EAGVTQSPTHLIKTRGQQATLRCSPISGHTSVYWYQQALGLGLQFLLWYDEGEERNRGNFPPRFSGRQFPNYSSELNVNALELEDSALYLCASIGTTGELFFGEGSRLTVL.

The chain has TRBV5-1 and TRBJ1-3; a weak D match, TRBD1 (6 bases). The CDR3 has 13 amino acids. Germline lookup yields CDR1 SGHRS and CDR2 YFSETQ. Trimming cost V 4 bases and J 1 base, with 6 bases left between them. The CDR3 here is CASSRGSGNTIYF. For the CDR3, the DNA is TGCGCCAGCAGCAGGGGGTCTGGAAACACCATATATTTT. Looking up the rest from reference TRBV5-1 and TRBJ1-3 gives the full variable domain: KAGVTQTPRYLIKTRGQQVTLSCSPISGHRSVSWYQQTPGQGLQFLFEYFSETQRNKGNFPGRFSGRQFSNSRSEMNVSTLELGDSALYLCASSRGSGNTIYFGEGSWLTVV.